This T cell receptor (beta chain) comes out of a study of blood T cell repertoires in COVID-19. Method: immunoSEQ multiplex PCR; TCRdb's copy keeps in-frame clones and lacks some. The profile shows hundreds of thousands of clones, around nine tenths of them singletons. V lost 3 bases and J lost 1, with 9 bases in between. The germline V gene encodes CDR1 GTSNPN and CDR2 SVGIG (reference sequence). The CDR3 length is 13 residues. The TCR originated in a woman in her 40s who had recovered from COVID-19. The sequenced sample was PBMCs or T cells enriched from blood (not recorded which). V usage is TRBV30 and J usage is TRBJ1-1, with D maybe TRBD1 (5 bases). The CDR3 protein is CAWRAGGNTEAFF. DNA for the CDR3: TGTGCCTGGAGGGCGGGGGGGAACACTGAAGCTTTCTTT.